This T cell receptor beta chain was captured by sequencing in a study of graft-versus-host responses after intestinal transplantation. Background on the study: Anti-thymocyte globulin served as induction for all recipients, who then took tacrolimus and steroids for three to four years.

In regard to this clone: Its target is not known.

This table comes from immunoSEQ multiplex PCR, and its TCRdb copy is limited to in-frame clones, with some not included. Counted here are 90,000 to 150,000 clones, 85% to 95% occurring once; the ten biggest clones make up 3% to 3.5%. CDR3 length: 18 amino acids. CDR1 is MGHRA and CDR2 is YSYEKL in the germline V gene. V lost 3 bases and J lost 0; bases outside the gene matches: 10. The chain uses TRBV4-1 and TRBJ2-1, with 8 bases aligning to TRBD2. The material was unstimulated CD8+ T cells sorted from spleen or lymph node cells, obtained before intestinal transplant. The sequence derives from a human donor who received an intestinal transplant. CDR3 nucleotides: TGCGCCAGCAGCCAGCGGGAGGACCTTCCAGGCTCCTACAATGAGCAGTTCTTC. Translation: CASSQREDLPGSYNEQFF.